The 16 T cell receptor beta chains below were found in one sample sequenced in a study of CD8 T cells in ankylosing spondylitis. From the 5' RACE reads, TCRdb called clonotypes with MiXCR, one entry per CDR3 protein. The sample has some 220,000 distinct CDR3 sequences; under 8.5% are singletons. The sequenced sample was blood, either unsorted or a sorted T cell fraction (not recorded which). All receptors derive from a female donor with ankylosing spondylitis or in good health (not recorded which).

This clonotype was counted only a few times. The CDR3 reads CATRDGKETQYF. The CDR3 DNA reads TGTGCCACCCGGGACGGGAAAGAGACCCAGTACTTC. The chain has TRBV7-9 and TRBJ2-5; D is perhaps TRBD1 or TRBD2 (5 bases each). V lost 10 bases and J 3 bases, leaving 12 bases between the germline ends. CDR1 is SEHNR, CDR2 FQNEAQ, per germline (reference sequence). The CDR3 has 12 residues.

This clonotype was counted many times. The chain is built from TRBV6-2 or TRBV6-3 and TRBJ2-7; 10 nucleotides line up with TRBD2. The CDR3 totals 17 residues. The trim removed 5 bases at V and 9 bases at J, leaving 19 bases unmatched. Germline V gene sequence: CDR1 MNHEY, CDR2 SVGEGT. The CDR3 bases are TGTGCCAGCAGTCCCGGGACTAGCGAGACCTTATCCCACGGGCAGTACTTC. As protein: CASSPGTSETLSHGQYF.

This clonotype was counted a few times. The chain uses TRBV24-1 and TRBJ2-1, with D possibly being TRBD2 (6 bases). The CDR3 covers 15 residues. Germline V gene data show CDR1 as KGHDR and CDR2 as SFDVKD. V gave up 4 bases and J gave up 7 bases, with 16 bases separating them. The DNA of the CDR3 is TGTGCCACCAGTGACCCCGGGACTGTCGGAAATGAGCAGTTCTTC. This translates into CATSDPGTVGNEQFF.

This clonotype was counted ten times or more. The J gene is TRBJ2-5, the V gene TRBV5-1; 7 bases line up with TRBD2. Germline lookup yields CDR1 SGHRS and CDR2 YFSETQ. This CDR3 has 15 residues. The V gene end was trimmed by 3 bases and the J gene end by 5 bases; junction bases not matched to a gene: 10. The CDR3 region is CASSSLAGVGETQYF. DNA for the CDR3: TGCGCCAGCAGCTCCCTGGCGGGAGTCGGGGAGACCCAGTACTTC.

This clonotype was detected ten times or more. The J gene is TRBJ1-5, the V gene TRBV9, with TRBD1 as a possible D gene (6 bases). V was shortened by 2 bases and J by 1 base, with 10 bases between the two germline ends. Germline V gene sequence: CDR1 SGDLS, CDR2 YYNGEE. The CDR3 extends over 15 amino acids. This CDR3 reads CASSVGQLSNQPQHF. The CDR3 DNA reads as TGTGCCAGCAGCGTCGGACAGCTAAGCAATCAGCCCCAGCATTTT. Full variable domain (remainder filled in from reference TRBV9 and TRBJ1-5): DSGVTQTPKHLITATGQRVTLRCSPRSGDLSVYWYQQSLDQGLQFLIQYYNGEERAKGNILERFSAQQFPDLHSELNLSSLELGDSALYFCASSVGQLSNQPQHFGDGTRLSIL.

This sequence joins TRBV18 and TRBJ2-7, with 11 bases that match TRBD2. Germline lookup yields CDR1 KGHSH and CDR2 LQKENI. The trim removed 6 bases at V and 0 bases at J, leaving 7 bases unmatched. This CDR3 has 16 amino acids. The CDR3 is CASSPSGRPSSYEQYF. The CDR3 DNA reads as TGTGCCAGCTCCCCTAGCGGGAGGCCCTCCTCCTACGAGCAGTACTTC. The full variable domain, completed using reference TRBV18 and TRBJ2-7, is NAGVMQNPRHLVRRRGQEARLRCSPMKGHSHVYWYRQLPEEGLKFMVYLQKENIIDESGMPKERFSAEFPKEGPSILRIQQVVRGDSAAYFCASSPSGRPSSYEQYFGPGTRLTVT.

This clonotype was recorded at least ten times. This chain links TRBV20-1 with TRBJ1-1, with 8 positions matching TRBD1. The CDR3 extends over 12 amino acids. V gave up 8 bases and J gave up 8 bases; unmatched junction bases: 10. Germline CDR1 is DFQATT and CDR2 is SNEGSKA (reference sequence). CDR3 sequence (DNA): TGCAGTCTCACCGGGACAGGTCGCGAAGCTTTCTTT. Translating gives CSLTGTGREAFF.

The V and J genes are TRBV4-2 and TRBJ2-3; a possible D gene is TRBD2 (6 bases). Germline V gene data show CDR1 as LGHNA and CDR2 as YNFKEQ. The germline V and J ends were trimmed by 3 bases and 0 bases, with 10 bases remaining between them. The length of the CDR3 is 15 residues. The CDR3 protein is CASSQGDLSTDTQYF. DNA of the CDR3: TGTGCCAGCAGCCAGGGGGACTTAAGCACAGATACGCAGTATTTT.

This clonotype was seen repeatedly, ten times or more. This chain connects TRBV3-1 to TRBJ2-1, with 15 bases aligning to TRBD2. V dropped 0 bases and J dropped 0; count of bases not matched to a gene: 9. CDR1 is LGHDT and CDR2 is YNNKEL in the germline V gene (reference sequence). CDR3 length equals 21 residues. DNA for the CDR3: TGTGCCAGCAGCCAAGAAGGGACCGGGACTAGCGGGAGGATCTCCTACAATGAGCAGTTCTTC. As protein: CASSQEGTGTSGRISYNEQFF.

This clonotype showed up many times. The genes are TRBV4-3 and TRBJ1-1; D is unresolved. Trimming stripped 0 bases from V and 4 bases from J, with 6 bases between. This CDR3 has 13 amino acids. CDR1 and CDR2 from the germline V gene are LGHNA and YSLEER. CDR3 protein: CASSQDEGTEAFF. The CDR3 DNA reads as TGCGCCAGCAGCCAAGATGAGGGCACTGAAGCTTTCTTT.

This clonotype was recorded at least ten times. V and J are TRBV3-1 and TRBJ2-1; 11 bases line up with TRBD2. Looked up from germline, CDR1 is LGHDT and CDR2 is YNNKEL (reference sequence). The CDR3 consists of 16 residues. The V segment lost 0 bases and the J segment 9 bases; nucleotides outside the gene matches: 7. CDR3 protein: CASSQDGSGRAVEQFF. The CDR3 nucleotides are TGTGCCAGCAGCCAAGATGGTAGCGGGAGGGCCGTTGAGCAGTTCTTC.

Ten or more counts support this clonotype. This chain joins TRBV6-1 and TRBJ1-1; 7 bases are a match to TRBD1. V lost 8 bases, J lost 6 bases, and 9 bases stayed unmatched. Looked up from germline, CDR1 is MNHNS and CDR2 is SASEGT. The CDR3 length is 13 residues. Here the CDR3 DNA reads TGTGCCAGCGGCACCGGGACAGTTGCTGAAGCTTTCTTT. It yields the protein CASGTGTVAEAFF.

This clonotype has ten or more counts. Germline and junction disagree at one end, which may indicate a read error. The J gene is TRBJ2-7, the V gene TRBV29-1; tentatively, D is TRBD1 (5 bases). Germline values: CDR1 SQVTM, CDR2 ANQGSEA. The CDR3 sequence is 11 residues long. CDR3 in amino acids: CSVGEGVAVNF. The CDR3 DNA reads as TGCAGCGTTGGCGAAGGGGTCGCAGTGAACTTC.

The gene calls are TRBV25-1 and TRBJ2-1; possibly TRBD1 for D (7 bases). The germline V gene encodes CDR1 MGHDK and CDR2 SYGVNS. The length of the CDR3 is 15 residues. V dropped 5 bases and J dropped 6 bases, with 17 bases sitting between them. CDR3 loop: CASSLGGRGSNEQFF. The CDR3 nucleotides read TGTGCCAGCAGTTTGGGGGGCAGGGGGTCCAATGAGCAGTTCTTC.

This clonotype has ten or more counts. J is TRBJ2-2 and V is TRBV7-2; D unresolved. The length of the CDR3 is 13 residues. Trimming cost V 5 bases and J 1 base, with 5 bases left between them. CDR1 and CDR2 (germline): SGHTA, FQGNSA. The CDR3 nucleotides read TGTGCCAGCAGCCGACAGAACACCGGGGAGCTGTTTTTT. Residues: CASSRQNTGELFF.

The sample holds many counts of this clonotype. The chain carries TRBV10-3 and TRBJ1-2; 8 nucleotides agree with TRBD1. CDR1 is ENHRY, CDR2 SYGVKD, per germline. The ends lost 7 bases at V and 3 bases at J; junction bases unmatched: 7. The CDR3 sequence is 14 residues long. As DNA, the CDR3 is TGTGCCATCAAGCAGGGGGCTGTAGACTATGGCTACACCTTC. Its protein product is CAIKQGAVDYGYTF.